This T cell receptor beta chain was found in a study of T cells in localized non-small cell lung cancer (TCRdb year 2020). In terms of the full investigation: T cell repertoires of some 240 early-stage NSCLC patients were analyzed, with tumors being compared against uninvolved tumor-adjacent lungs. NSCLC patients had a mean age of approximately 66 years, and more than 120 were male and about 98 female. All 220 or so NSCLC patients in the cohort were treatment-naive and had localized lung tumors that were resected.

The immunoSEQ Assay was used to sequence TCR beta CDR3 regions from DNA. Per the authors' processing: T cell density was computed as TCR beta template counts normalized to usable DNA estimated by amplifying housekeeping genes. Richness was estimated using the preseqR package, with extrapolation to 400,000 templates for PBMC samples and to 120,000 templates for tissue samples. Clonality was defined as one minus Pielou's evenness. Tissue-enriched TCRs were identified through differential abundance testing performed on productive amino-acid clonotypes, with a minimum total count of 5 and an alpha of 0.1. The Jaccard Index and the Morisita Overlap Index were used to measure repertoire overlap between compartments. GLIPH grouped TCR beta CDR3s together with public tetramer-defined viral CDR3s, and a viral motif had to include at least three viral sequences and also show V-gene enrichment. Drawn from immuneACCESS, this table holds only the in-frame rearrangements with V and J called that TCRdb kept. Clones are partly lost; checked studies trace under half to an unresolved V gene and leave the rest unexplained. V and J calls and clone size are copied from that table; D and trimming were computed from the DNA. This sample comprises 7,900 or so clones, 50% to 60% of them detected only once. The top ten hold approximately 8.4% of the sample.

Study-wide findings and limitations: Higher blood T cell density associated with longer overall survival, while higher adjacent-lung clonality associated with shorter survival. Because the study design was exploratory, TCR variables were selected using unadjusted p-values without false-discovery rate correction. Because multi-region tumor sequencing was not performed, intratumor heterogeneity could not be ruled out. The highest T cell clonality was observed in uninvolved tumor-adjacent lung, where clonality exceeded that of tumor, suggesting that antigenic responses were more focused in uninvolved tumor-adjacent lung. A median of 57 of the top 100 tumor clones were detected in paired uninvolved adjacent lung, and under 30 of these tumor clones were also found among the top 100 clones of the paired uninvolved adjacent lung.

V was cut back by 4 bases and J by 7 bases, leaving a gap of 13 bases between them. CDR1 and CDR2 are read off the germline V gene as SGHDN and FVKESK. From its cysteine to its phenylalanine, the CDR3 spans 13 amino acids. The kept DNA is CDR3 alone, 39 bases in frame from the first base. As regards this clone: This receptor's antigen is unknown. No much larger clone is present one base from it, and per-base qualities are unavailable.

The clonotype comes from a male donor aged 60 or over with stage I squamous cell lung carcinoma. The chain couples TRBV14 to TRBJ1-1, with an unclear D gene assignment. The sample here was lymph node tissue, taken before any cancer treatment. The DNA is TGTGCCAGCAGCCTAGTAGACGGGAGTGAAGCTTTCTTT. This translates into CASSLVDGSEAFF.